This TCR beta chain is drawn from a study of cytomegalovirus exposure and HLA in healthy donors. The donors (healthy individuals) were bone marrow donors. PCR employed 60 Vbeta and 13 Jbeta primers. Only in-frame clones appear in the TCRdb table, and some are missing; sequencing was by immunoSEQ multiplex PCR. Of about 180,000 clones listed, roughly three quarters were seen once; the top ten hold roughly 2.5%. Germline V CDR1 and CDR2: SEHNR, FQNEAQ (reference sequence). V was clipped by 5 bases and J by 8 bases, with 6 bases between them. There are 11 residues in the CDR3. The genes are TRBV7-9 and TRBJ2-2; D remains ambiguous. The sequence was obtained from a woman aged 25-40 years in good health and CMV-seropositive. Sequencing input: PBMCs. The CDR3: CASSPLGELFF. In DNA form, the CDR3 reads TGTGCCAGCAGCCCCTTAGGGGAGCTGTTTTTT.